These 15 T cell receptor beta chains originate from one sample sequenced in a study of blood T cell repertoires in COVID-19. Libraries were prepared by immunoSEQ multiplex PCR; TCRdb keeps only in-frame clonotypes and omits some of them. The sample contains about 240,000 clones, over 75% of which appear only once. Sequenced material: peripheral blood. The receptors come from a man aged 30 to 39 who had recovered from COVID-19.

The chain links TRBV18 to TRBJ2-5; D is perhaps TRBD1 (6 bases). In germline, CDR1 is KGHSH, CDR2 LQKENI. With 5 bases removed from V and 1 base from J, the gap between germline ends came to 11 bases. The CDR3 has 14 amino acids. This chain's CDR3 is CASSLDRFQETQYF. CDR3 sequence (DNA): TGTGCCAGCTCATTGGACAGATTCCAAGAGACCCAGTACTTC.

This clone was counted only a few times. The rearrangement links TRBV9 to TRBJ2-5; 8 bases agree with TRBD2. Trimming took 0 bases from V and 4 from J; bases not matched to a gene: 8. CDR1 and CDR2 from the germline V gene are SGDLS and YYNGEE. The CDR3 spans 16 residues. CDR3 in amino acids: CASSVEGTSLRETQYF. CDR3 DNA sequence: TGTGCCAGCAGCGTAGAAGGGACTAGTTTGAGAGAGACCCAGTACTTC. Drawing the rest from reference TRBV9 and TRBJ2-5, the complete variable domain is DSGVTQTPKHLITATGQRVTLRCSPRSGDLSVYWYQQSLDQGLQFLIQYYNGEERAKGNILERFSAQQFPDLHSELNLSSLELGDSALYFCASSVEGTSLRETQYFGPGTRLLVL.

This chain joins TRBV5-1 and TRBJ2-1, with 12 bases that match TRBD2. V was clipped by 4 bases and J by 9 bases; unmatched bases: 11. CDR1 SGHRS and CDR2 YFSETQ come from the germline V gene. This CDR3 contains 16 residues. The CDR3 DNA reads TGCGCCAGCAGCCCCTCCCTAGCGGGGGGGCCCGCTGAGCAGTTCTTC. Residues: CASSPSLAGGPAEQFF.

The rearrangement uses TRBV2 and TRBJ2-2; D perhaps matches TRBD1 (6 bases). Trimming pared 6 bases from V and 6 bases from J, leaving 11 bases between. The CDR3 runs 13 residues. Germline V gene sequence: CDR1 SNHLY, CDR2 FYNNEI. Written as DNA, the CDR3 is TGTGCCAGCAGGCCAGGGGATGCCGGGGAGCTGTTTTTT. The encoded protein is CASRPGDAGELFF.

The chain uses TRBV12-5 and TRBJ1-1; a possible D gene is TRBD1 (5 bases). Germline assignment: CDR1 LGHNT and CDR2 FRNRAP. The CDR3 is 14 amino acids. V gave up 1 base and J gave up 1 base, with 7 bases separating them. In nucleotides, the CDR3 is TGTGCTAGTGGTTTGGAGGGGAAGAACACTGAAGCTTTCTTT. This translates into CASGLEGKNTEAFF.

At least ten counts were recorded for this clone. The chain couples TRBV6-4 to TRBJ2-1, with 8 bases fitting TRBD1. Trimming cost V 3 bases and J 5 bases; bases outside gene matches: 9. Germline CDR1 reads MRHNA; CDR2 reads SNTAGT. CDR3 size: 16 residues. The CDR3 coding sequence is TGTGCCAGCAGTGAGTCAGTCGGGACAGGTCACAATGAGCAGTTCTTC. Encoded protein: CASSESVGTGHNEQFF.

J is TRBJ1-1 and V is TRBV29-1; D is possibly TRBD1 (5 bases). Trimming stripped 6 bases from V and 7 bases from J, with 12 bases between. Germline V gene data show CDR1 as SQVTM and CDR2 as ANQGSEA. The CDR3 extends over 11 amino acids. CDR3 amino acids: CSVTDGGEAFF. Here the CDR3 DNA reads TGCAGCGTGACCGACGGGGGTGAAGCTTTCTTT.

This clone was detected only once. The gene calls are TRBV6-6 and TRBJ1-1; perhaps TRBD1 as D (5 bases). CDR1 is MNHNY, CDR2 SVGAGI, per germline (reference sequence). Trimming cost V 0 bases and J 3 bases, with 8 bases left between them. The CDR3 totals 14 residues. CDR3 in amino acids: CASSYSLGDTEAFF. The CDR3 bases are TGTGCCAGCAGTTACTCATTAGGGGACACTGAAGCTTTCTTT.

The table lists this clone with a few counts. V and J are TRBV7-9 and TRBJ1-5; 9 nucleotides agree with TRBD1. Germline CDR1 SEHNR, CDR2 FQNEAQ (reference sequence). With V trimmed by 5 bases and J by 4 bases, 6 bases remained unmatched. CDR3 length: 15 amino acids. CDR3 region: CASSPGQGPNQPQHF. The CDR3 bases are TGTGCCAGCAGCCCGGGACAGGGTCCAAATCAGCCCCAGCATTTT.

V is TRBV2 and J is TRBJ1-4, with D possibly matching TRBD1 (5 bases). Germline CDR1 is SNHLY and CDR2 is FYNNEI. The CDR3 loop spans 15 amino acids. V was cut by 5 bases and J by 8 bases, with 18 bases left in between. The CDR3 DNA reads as TGTGCCAGCAGTACTGCGGGGGATCCCCTGGAAAAACTGTTTTTT. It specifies CASSTAGDPLEKLFF.

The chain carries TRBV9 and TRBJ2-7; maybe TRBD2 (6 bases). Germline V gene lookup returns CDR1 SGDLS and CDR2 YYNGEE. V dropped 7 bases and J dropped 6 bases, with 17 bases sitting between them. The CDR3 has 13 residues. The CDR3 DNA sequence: TGTGCCAGCGGGATCGGGGGTGGCACCGAGCAGTACTTC. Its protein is CASGIGGGTEQYF.

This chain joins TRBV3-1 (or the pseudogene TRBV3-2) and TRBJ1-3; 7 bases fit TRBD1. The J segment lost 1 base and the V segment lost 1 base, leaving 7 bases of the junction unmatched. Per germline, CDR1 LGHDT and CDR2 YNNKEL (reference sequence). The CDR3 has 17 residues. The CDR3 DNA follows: TGTGCCAGCAGCCAAGGATCCAGGGGGGTTTCTGGAAACACCATATATTTT. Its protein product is CASSQGSRGVSGNTIYF.

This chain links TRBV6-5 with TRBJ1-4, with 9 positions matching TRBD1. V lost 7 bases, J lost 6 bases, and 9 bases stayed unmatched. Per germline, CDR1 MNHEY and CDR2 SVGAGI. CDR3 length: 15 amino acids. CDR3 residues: CASKLTGGGDEKLFF. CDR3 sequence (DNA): TGTGCCAGCAAACTAACAGGGGGCGGGGATGAAAAACTGTTTTTT.

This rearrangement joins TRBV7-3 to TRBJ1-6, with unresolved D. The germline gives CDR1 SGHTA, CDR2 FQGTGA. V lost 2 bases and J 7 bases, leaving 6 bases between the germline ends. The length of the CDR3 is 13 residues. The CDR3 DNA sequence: TGTGCCAGCAGCTTAGGCGGAAATTCACCCCTCCACTTT. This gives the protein CASSLGGNSPLHF.

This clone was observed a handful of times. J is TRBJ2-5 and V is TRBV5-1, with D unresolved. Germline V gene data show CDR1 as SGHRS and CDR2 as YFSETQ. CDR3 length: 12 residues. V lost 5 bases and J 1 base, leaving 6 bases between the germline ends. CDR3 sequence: CASRSLQETQYF. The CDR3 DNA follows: TGCGCCAGCAGGAGTCTCCAAGAGACCCAGTACTTC.